This T cell receptor (beta chain) emerged from a study of blood T cells in healthy people across ages. This clonotype has just one count. Isolated PBMCs totaled at least 6 million in each sample. V lost 6 bases, J lost 2 bases, and 13 bases lay in between. This CDR3 is built from 14 residues. The V gene's germline CDR1 is SEHNR and CDR2 FQNEAQ (reference sequence). The authors ran a second PCR of roughly 6 to 12 cycles using a sample-barcoded 5' primer and a J-beta primer mix. A template-switch adaptor that had 12 random nucleotides put a tag on each cDNA molecule. MiXCR, run by TCRdb on the 5' RACE reads, gives a single entry per CDR3 protein. The sample has about 830,000 distinct CDR3 sequences; around 62% are singletons.

This chain uses TRBV7-9 with TRBJ2-5, with a possible D match to TRBD2 (6 bases). Sequencing was carried out using blood. The TCR was taken from a man aged 25-45 years in good health. The CDR3 protein is CASRRRGFQETQYF. CDR3 DNA sequence: TGTGCCAGCAGGCGACGGGGGTTTCAAGAGACCCAGTACTTC.